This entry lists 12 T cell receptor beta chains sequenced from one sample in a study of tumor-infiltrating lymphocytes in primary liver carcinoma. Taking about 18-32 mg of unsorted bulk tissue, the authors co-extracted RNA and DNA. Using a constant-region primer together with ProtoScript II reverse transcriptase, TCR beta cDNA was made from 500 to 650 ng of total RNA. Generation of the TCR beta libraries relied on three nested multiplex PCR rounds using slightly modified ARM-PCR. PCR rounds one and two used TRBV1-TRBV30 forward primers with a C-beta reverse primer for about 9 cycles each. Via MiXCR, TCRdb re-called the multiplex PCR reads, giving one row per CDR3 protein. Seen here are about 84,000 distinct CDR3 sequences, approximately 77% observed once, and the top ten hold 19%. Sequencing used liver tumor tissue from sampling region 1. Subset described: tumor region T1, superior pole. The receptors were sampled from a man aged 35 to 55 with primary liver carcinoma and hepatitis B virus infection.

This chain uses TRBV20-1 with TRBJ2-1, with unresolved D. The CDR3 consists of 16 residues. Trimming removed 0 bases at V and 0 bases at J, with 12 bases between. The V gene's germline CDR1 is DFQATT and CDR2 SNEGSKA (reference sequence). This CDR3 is CSARDSRTASYNEQFF. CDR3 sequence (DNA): TGCAGTGCTAGAGATAGCCGGACCGCCTCCTACAATGAGCAGTTCTTC.

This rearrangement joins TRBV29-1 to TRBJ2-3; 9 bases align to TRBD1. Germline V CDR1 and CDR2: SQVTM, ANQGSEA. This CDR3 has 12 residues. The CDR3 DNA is TGCAGAGTGACAGGGGGGACAGATACGCAGTATTTT. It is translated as CRVTGGTDTQYF.

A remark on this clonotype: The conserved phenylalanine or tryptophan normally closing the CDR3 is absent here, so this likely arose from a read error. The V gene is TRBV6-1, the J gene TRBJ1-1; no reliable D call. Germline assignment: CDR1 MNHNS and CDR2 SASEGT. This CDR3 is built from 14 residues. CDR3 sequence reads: CTSRPSGPGTEAFY. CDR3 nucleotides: TGTACCAGCAGACCCTCCGGACCGGGCACTGAAGCTTTCTAT.

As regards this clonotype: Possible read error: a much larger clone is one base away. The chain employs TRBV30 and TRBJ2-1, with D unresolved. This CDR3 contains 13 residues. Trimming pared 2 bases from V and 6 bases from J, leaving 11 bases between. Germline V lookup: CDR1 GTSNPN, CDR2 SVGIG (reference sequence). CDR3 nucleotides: TGTGCCTGGAGTCGAGTGGGCCCCAATGAGCAGTTCTTC. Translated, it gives CAWSRVGPNEQFF.

CDR3 residues: CASSLTSGSTDTQYF. The CDR3 nucleotides are TGCGCCAGCAGTTTGACTAGCGGGAGCACAGATACGCAGTATTTT. The chain uses TRBV5-1 and TRBJ2-3; TRBD2 matches 10 bases. Germline CDR1 SGHRS, CDR2 YFSETQ. J lost 0 bases, V lost 5 bases, and 3 bases had no gene match. This CDR3 comprises 15 residues.

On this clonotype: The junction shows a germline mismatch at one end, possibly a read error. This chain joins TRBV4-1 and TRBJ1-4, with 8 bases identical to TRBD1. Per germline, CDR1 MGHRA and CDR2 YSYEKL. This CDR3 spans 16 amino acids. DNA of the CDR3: TGCGCCAGCAGCCAAGGGCCGGTGACAGGGGCACAAAACCTGTCTTTT. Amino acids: CASSQGPVTGAQNLSF.

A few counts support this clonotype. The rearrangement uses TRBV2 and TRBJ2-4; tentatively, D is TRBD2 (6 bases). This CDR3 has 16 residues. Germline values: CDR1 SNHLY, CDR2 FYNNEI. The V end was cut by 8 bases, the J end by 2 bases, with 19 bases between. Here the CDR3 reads CASETSPLVPKNIQYF. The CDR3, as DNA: TGTGCCAGCGAAACTAGCCCCTTGGTACCCAAAAACATTCAGTACTTC.

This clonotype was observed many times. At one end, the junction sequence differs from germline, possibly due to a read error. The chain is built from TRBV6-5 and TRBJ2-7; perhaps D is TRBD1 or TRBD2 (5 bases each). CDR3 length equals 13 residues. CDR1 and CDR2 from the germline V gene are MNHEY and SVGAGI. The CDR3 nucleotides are TGTGCCAGCAGTCCCCAGGGCTGGGACGAGCAGTGCTTC. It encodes CASSPQGWDEQCF.

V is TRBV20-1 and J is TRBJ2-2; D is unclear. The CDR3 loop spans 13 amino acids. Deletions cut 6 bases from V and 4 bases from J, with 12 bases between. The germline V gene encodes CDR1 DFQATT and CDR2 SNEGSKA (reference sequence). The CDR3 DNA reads TGCAGTGCCCCCGCAATCGGCACCGGGGAGCTGTTTTTT. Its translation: CSAPAIGTGELFF.

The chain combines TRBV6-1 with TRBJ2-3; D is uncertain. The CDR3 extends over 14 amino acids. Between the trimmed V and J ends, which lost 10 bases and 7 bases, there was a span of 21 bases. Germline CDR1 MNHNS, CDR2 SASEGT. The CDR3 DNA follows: TGTGCCATCATTGAAGGTCCCTTAACAAATACGCAGTATTTT. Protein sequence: CAIIEGPLTNTQYF.

CDR3 amino acids: CASSLFRGGARGSEQYF. CDR3 nucleotides: TGTGCCAGCAGCTTATTTCGCGGGGGGGCCAGGGGAAGCGAGCAGTACTTC. The rearrangement links TRBV7-8 to TRBJ2-7; 9 nucleotides line up with TRBD2. V lost 2 bases, J lost 6 bases, and 14 bases stayed unmatched. Germline V gene data show CDR1 as SGHVS and CDR2 as FQNEAQ. The CDR3 consists of 17 residues.

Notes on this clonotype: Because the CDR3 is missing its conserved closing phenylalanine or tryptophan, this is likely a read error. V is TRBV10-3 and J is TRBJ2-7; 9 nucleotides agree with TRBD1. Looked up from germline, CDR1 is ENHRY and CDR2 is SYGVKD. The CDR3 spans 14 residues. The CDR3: CAISEGQGSYEQYL. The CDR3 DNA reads TGTGCCATCAGTGAGGGACAGGGGTCCTATGAGCAGTACTTA.